The 4 T cell receptor beta chains below were found in one sample sequenced in a study of cytomegalovirus exposure and HLA in healthy donors. The table came from immunoSEQ multiplex PCR; TCRdb's copy has only in-frame clones and leaves some out. The sample has 200,000 or so clones, approximately 82% seen once. Sequenced sample: PBMCs. These receptors were taken from a woman in her thirties in good health and CMV-seropositive.

The chain uses TRBV28 and TRBJ2-7, with a weak D call TRBD2 (6 bases). The CDR3 runs to 13 residues. The germline V and J ends were trimmed by 3 bases and 6 bases, with 12 bases remaining between them. Germline CDR1 MDHEN, CDR2 SYDVKM. In DNA form, the CDR3 reads TGTGCCAGCAGTTTCTATGGAGGGGCCGAGCAGTACTTC. It specifies CASSFYGGAEQYF.

The rearrangement joins TRBV27 to TRBJ2-7; 7 positions match TRBD1. V was pared by 5 bases and J by 4 bases, with 14 bases of the junction left unmatched. Germline-derived CDR1 and CDR2 are MNHEY and SMNVEV (reference sequence). The CDR3 consists of 16 residues. For the CDR3, the DNA is TGTGCCAGCAGTCCCTCGACCGGGACAGTATCTTACGAGCAGTACTTC. This encodes CASSPSTGTVSYEQYF.

V and J are TRBV6-6 and TRBJ2-2; possible D gene TRBD2, 5 bases. CDR1 and CDR2 (germline): MNHNY, SVGAGI (reference sequence). The CDR3 length is 14 residues. V was trimmed by 4 bases and J by 2 bases, leaving 8 bases between them. CDR3 sequence: CASSWERNTGELFF. CDR3 nucleotides: TGTGCCAGCAGTTGGGAGAGAAACACCGGGGAGCTGTTTTTT.

This clone was found a few times. The chain has TRBV10-3 and TRBJ1-2, with no clear D. The length of the CDR3 is 14 residues. Trimming pared 3 bases from V and 4 bases from J, leaving 12 bases between. Germline V lookup: CDR1 ENHRY, CDR2 SYGVKD. The CDR3 bases are TGTGCCATCAGTGACTCCTCTGGGCCCTATGGCTACACCTTC. It encodes CAISDSSGPYGYTF.